This section outlines one T cell receptor (beta chain) sequence together with its context. Which antigen it targets is not known. One base away there is no much larger clone; base qualities are not given. This record belongs to a study of beta chain features in type 1 diabetes (dated by TCRdb to the late 2010s). Notes on the research overall: Mean age, gender distribution, total cell number and subset yield were not different between patients and healthy donors. Across all samples, approximately 100 million sorted cells were examined, and cell number per subset correlated strongly with RNA yield. The study compared TCRB repertoires of sorted circulating CD4+ T cell subsets between recently diagnosed type 1 diabetes patients and matched healthy donors. Regulatory and stem cell-like memory subsets were isolated from only 8 patients and roughly eight healthy donors, whereas naive and central memory subsets came from all 30 or so donors.

Each donor gave one peripheral blood draw, averaging roughly 120 mL, which was collected into heparinised tubes. A BD FACSAria II and a panel including CD45RO, CCR7, CD25, CD127, CD95 and CD27 were used to sort naive, central memory, regulatory and stem cell-like memory CD4+ T cells. Every sorted population had a purity above 95%. PBMCs were isolated right away by Lymphoprep density gradient centrifugation and were stained directly, without culture. So that batch effects would be minimized, each experiment stained and sorted samples in pairs, pairing one healthy donor with one patient. Summary of the overall study and its limitations: Shorter templates might have been favored by PCR, but patient and control samples were amplified and corrected together, so both groups would have been affected equally by any skew. In all four CD4+ subsets, TCRB CDR3 length was moderately but significantly shorter in type 1 diabetes patients. Because cDNA was sequenced instead of genomic DNA, activated cells with high expression could be over-represented, although the groups did not differ in activation or CD3 levels. Because the HLA sub-analyses included only small numbers of individuals, any influence of HLA type on TCRB rearrangement was left unresolved. At VDJ recombination sites, type 1 diabetes patients had fewer insertions and more deleted nucleotides, which implies abnormalities in thymic rearrangement. The naive, central memory and regulatory TCRB repertoires appeared to resemble one another more closely among patients than among healthy donors.

All of the isolated RNA was reverse transcribed with the High Capacity cDNA Reverse Transcription Kit, so expressed TCRB transcripts were sequenced. Naive, central memory and regulatory T cell samples underwent deep immunoSEQ sequencing, averaging approximately 3.5 million total reads per sample. Sorted cells were lysed in RLT buffer, and RNA was extracted using DNase-treated RNeasy Micro or Mini kits according to cell number. To prevent cross-contamination, every cell subset was processed on its own, while patient and healthy donor samples were processed together. The immunoSEQ multiplex PCR was used to amplify TCRB sequences from cDNA, generating 87-bp fragments that spanned the CDR3 region. Amplicons were sequenced on the Illumina HiSeq platform. The original pipeline was this. Synthetic template baselines were used to correct PCR bias computationally, reads within Hamming distance 2 were collapsed, and singletons that could not be merged were discarded. By aligning reads against IMGT, V, D and J genes, CDR3 length, and insertions or deletions at six rearrangement sites were assigned. Within each subset, clonotype counts were normalized to the number of sorted cells before true diversity and Gini coefficients were calculated with the tcR R package. Repertoire sharing was quantified using the overlap coefficient calculated on TCRB nucleotide sequences. Out-of-frame TCRB sequences from naive cells were analyzed to stand in for the pre-selection repertoire. This is the immuneACCESS table as TCRdb keeps it, with only in-frame sequences that have V and J called. A part of the clones is gone; compared with another copy, unresolved V genes explain less than half, and the rest is unexplained. V and J calls and clone size follow that table, whereas D and trimming were derived from the DNA. This sample comprises roughly 290,000 clones, about 15% of them detected only once. Around 0.015% of the sample is held by the ten biggest clonotypes.

The junction shows trimming of 8 bases on V and 6 bases on J, plus 18 bases between the germline ends. Including cysteine and phenylalanine, the CDR3 has 14 amino acids. Just the 42-base CDR3 DNA is kept, in frame starting at base 1. The CDR1 and CDR2 encoded by the germline V gene are MRHNA and SNTAGT. Material: naive CD4+ T cells from blood. Read against the paper, the sample's cell subset or site label means: true naive CD4+ T cells. Recombination linked TRBV6-4 to TRBJ2-3; 6 matching bases give a weak D call of TRBD1. The source is a man between 18 and 29 years old with type 1 diabetes. The CDR3 protein sequence reads: CASAVQGPQDTQYF. The nucleotide sequence reads TGTGCCAGCGCAGTACAGGGACCACAGGATACGCAGTATTTT.